Described below is a single T cell receptor (beta chain) sequence and its context. What it binds is not known. Primed by a sample-barcoded 5' primer and a J-beta primer mix, a second PCR proceeded for 7 to 11 cycles. Using its own MiXCR run on the 5' RACE reads, TCRdb lists one record per CDR3 protein. This table has some 1.6 million distinct CDR3 sequences, roughly 30% appearing once. Germline-derived CDR1 and CDR2 are SGHVS and FQNEAQ. With 4 bases clipped from V and 0 bases from J, the junction kept 6 bases outside the gene matches. This CDR3 comprises 17 residues. These data belong to a study of blood T cells in healthy people across ages. Study-wide points: TCR beta diversity per million T cells fell roughly linearly with age. Investigators viewed diversity estimates from one million T cells as underestimates, the study reported.

Sequencing was done on a sample of blood. The genes are TRBV7-8 and TRBJ1-4; 9 bases map to TRBD1. The origin of this receptor is a woman aged 25 to 39 in good health. CDR3 DNA: TGTGCCAGCAGCTGGGACAGGGAGACTGCAACTAATGAAAAACTGTTTTTT. It translates to CASSWDRETATNEKLFF. Together with reference TRBV7-8 and TRBJ1-4, the CDR3 gives the full variable domain: GAGVSQSPRYKVAKRGQDVALRCDPISGHVSLFWYQQALGQGPEFLTYFQNEAQLDKSGLPSDRFFAERPEGSVSTLKIQRTQQEDSAVYLCASSWDRETATNEKLFFGSGTQLSVL.